This T cell receptor beta chain was documented in a study of vaccination effects on CD4 cells after COVID-19. Comments on this clone: Its antigen is still unknown.

With the ViraFEST assay, the study expanded antigen-specific CD4+ T cells using viral peptide pools, then sequenced them. The authors isolated CD4+ T cells after nine to eleven days of culture. Each vaccine recipient was nucleocapsid antibody negative and had no prior SARS-CoV-2 infection. Findings and limits, study-wide: Late in the post-vaccination period, infection-induced and vaccine-induced clones underwent marked clonal contraction.

Trimming took 7 bases from V and 1 from J, leaving 14 bases between them. Per the germline V gene, CDR1 is LNHDA and CDR2 is SQIVND (reference sequence). This CDR3 contains 14 residues. Sequencing used immunoSEQ multiplex PCR; TCRdb keeps in-frame clones, though not all of them. Here the sample spans about 22,000 clones, about 68% being singletons. V usage is TRBV19 and J usage is TRBJ2-7; D possibly uses TRBD1 or TRBD2 (5 bases each). The material was CD4+ T cells from PBMCs cultured with HCoV-NL63 spike peptides, obtained before COVID-19 vaccination. This clonotype originated in a human donor who received a COVID-19 vaccine. CDR3 bases: TGTGCCAGTAAATCCGGGACGGCTTCCTACGAGCAGTACTTC. The encoded protein is CASKSGTASYEQYF.